This entry is about one T cell receptor (beta chain). Repertoires were generated with immunoSEQ multiplex PCR, while TCRdb's copy carries only in-frame clones and drops some. The table lists roughly 98,000 clones, around nine tenths of them singletons, with approximately 4% in the top ten. This sample stems from a study of cytomegalovirus exposure and HLA in healthy donors. The CDR3 has 12 residues. V gave up 1 base and J gave up 7 bases, with 5 bases separating them. Germline CDR1 SGHDN, CDR2 FVKESK. The chain employs TRBV14 and TRBJ2-1; D call uncertain. This sequence originates from a woman aged 30 to 39 in good health and CMV-seronegative. The specimen was PBMCs. CDR3 residues: CASSQARNEQFF. CDR3 nucleotides: TGTGCCAGCAGCCAAGCCAGGAATGAGCAGTTCTTC.